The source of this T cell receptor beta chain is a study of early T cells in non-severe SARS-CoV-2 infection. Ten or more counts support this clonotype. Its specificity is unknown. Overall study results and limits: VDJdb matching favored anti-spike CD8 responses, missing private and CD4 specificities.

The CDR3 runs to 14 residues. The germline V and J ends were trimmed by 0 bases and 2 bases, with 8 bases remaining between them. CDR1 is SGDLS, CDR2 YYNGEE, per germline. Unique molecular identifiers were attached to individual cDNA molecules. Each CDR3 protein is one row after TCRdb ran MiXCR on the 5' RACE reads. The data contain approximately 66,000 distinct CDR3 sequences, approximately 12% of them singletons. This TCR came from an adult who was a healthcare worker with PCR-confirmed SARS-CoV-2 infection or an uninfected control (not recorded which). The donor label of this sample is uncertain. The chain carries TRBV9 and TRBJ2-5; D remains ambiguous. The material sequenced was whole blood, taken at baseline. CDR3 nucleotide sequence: TGTGCCAGCAGCGTAGGGTGGAATCAAGAGACCCAGTACTTC. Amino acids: CASSVGWNQETQYF. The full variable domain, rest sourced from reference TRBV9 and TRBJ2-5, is DSGVTQTPKHLITATGQRVTLRCSPRSGDLSVYWYQQSLDQGLQFLIQYYNGEERAKGNILERFSAQQFPDLHSELNLSSLELGDSALYFCASSVGWNQETQYFGPGTRLLVL.